This T cell receptor (beta chain) was retrieved from a study of regulatory T cells in long-lasting Graves disease. Study-wide results and limits: The study found TRBV28, TRBJ1-2 and TRBJ2-5 favored in persistent disease. Thyroid tissue went unstudied; only peripheral blood was examined.

With iRepertoire HTBI primers and Arm-PCR of CDR3 regions, TCR beta libraries were built. MiXCR was run by TCRdb on the multiplex PCR reads, yielding one entry per CDR3 protein. The profile shows hundreds of thousands of distinct CDR3 sequences, around a sixth of them singletons. Time point given: newly diagnosed GD, antithyroid drugs for less than 3 months. PBMC-derived RNA was used for the TCR library. With EDTA tubes as the receptacles, 7.5 to 9 milliliters of peripheral blood were drawn. Trimming cost V 2 bases and J 7 bases; bases outside gene matches: 8. This CDR3 region has 16 residues. Germline CDR1 MDHEN, CDR2 SYDVKM. A note on this clonotype: Its antigen is currently unknown.

V is TRBV28 and J is TRBJ2-2; 9 nucleotides line up with TRBD2. The sequence came from a female donor with Graves disease. The sample was peripheral blood mononuclear cells (PBMCs), taken at new diagnosis, from a patient treated with antithyroid drugs. The CDR3 is CASSLRFGSGSGELFF. The CDR3 DNA sequence: TGTGCCAGCAGTTTAAGATTTGGTAGCGGGAGCGGGGAGCTGTTTTTT.